This T cell receptor (beta chain) was found in a study of technical replicates of blood from a handful of donors (dated by TCRdb to about 2017). Sequences LGHNA (CDR1) and YNFKEQ (CDR2) are obtained from the germline V gene. The trim is 1 base for V and 3 bases for J, with a gap of 15 bases between the germline ends. The CDR3, cysteine through phenylalanine, is 17 amino acids long. This entry keeps only the CDR3 DNA: 51 bases, framed from base 1. The library came from the immunoSEQ multiplex PCR assay. The immuneACCESS repertoire file appears here via TCRdb, limited to in-frame rearrangements. These files lack a portion of the clones; in checked studies, under half of the deficit traces to unresolved V genes, and the cause of the others is not known. The sample table holds under 70,000 clones, of which roughly nine tenths were seen once. The top ten hold roughly 0.4% of the sample. Worth noting for this clone: Its antigen target is currently unknown. The sample holds no much larger clone one base away, and base qualities are not on file.

The chain joins TRBV4-2 to TRBJ1-4; TRBD1 is a possible D gene, resting on 6 matching bases. Sequencing was performed on T cells isolated from PBMCs. This sequence was found in a human donor in good health. The CDR3 is CASSQARGSTSNEKLFF. Here is the DNA: TGTGCCAGCAGCCAAGCAAGGGGGAGCACGTCTAATGAAAAACTGTTTTTT.